These 7 T cell receptor beta chains were sequenced from one sample in a study of cytomegalovirus exposure and HLA in healthy donors. This table comes from immunoSEQ multiplex PCR, and its TCRdb copy is limited to in-frame clones, with some not included. The sample has about 160,000 clones, about nine tenths seen once. Specimen: PBMCs. The receptors derive from a woman in her 30s in good health and CMV-seronegative.

The gene calls are TRBV29-1 and TRBJ2-5; D is uncertain. The CDR3 has 11 amino acids. Germline V lookup: CDR1 SQVTM, CDR2 ANQGSEA. V lost 7 bases and J 4 bases, leaving 10 bases between the germline ends. CDR3 amino acids: CSGALGETQYF. The CDR3 DNA sequence: TGCAGCGGGGCGCTAGGAGAGACCCAGTACTTC.

Only one count was recorded for this clone. The V and J genes are TRBV7-2 and TRBJ2-3; the match to TRBD2 covers 8 bases. Trimming cost V 5 bases and J 2 bases; bases outside gene matches: 6. The CDR3 runs 15 residues. In germline, CDR1 is SGHTA, CDR2 FQGNSA. CDR3 DNA sequence: TGTGCCAGCAGCGCCCGGGGGGGCTCCACAGATACGCAGTATTTT. Its protein is CASSARGGSTDTQYF.

The chain has TRBV6-1 and TRBJ1-4; no clear D. There are 13 residues in the CDR3. The germline V gene encodes CDR1 MNHNS and CDR2 SASEGT. Trimming removed 10 bases at V and 7 bases at J, with 16 bases between. The CDR3 loop reads CAIRGRAAEKLFF. Written as DNA, the CDR3 is TGTGCCATAAGAGGGAGGGCGGCTGAAAAACTGTTTTTT.

This clone came up a few times. The V and J genes are TRBV28 and TRBJ2-2; TRBD1 might be the D (6 bases). Per the germline V gene, CDR1 is MDHEN and CDR2 is SYDVKM. The CDR3 runs to 16 residues. Trimming removed 6 bases at V and 1 base at J, with 15 bases between. DNA for the CDR3: TGTGCCAGCAGCGTGGCCTTGACAGGGAACACCGGGGAGCTGTTTTTT. Protein sequence: CASSVALTGNTGELFF.

This chain links TRBV10-2 with TRBJ2-7; 8 positions agree with TRBD1. Germline V gene lookup returns CDR1 WSHSY and CDR2 SAAADI. This CDR3 has 13 amino acids. Unmatched junction bases numbered 5, after V lost 7 bases and J lost 3 bases. The CDR3, as DNA: TGCGCCAGCATGCGGACAGGGCACTACGAGCAGTACTTC. Its translation is CASMRTGHYEQYF.

The rearrangement uses TRBV9 and TRBJ1-4; 7 positions agree with TRBD1. CDR3 length: 16 amino acids. The germline V gene encodes CDR1 SGDLS and CDR2 YYNGEE. V shed 5 bases and J 7 bases; nucleotides not matched to a gene: 14. This CDR3 reads CASSGTLGTVGEKLFF. CDR3 in DNA: TGTGCCAGCAGTGGCACACTGGGGACAGTTGGTGAAAAACTGTTTTTT.

The V gene is TRBV14, the J gene TRBJ2-7, with D tentatively TRBD1 or TRBD2 (6 bases each). V dropped 1 base and J dropped 3 bases, with 13 bases sitting between them. CDR3 length: 15 amino acids. The germline CDR1 and CDR2 sequences are SGHDN and FVKESK. The CDR3 region has the DNA TGTGCCAGCAGCCAAGGTCTGGGGGGACACTACGAGCAGTACTTC. Translated, it gives CASSQGLGGHYEQYF.